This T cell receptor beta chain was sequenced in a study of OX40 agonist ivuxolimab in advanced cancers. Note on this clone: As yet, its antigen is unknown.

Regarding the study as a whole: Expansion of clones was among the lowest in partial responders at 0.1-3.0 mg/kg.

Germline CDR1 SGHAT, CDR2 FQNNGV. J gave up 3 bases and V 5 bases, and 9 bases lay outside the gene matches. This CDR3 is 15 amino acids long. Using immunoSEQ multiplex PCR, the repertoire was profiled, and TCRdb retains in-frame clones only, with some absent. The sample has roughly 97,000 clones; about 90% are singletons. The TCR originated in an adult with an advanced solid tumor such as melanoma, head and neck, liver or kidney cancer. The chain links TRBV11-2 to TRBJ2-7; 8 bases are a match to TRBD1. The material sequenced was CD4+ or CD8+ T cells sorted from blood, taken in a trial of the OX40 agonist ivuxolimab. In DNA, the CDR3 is TGTGCCAGCAGCGTCCAAGGGGGGACAGGCTACGAGCAGTACTTC. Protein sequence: CASSVQGGTGYEQYF.